The rows below give T cell receptor beta chains drawn from one sample of a study of technical replicates of blood from a handful of donors. The table came from immunoSEQ multiplex PCR; TCRdb's copy has only in-frame clones and leaves some out. The data show approximately 73,000 clones, 90% to 95% seen once. The sequenced sample consisted of T cells isolated from PBMCs. These receptors were collected from a human donor in good health. CDR3s include the opening cysteine and the closing phenylalanine or tryptophan. Each record gives: J gene, D gene, V gene, clone size, CDR3 DNA, CDR3 protein. The D gene is left open where the match is weak. The size of a clone is reported for some rows only, either as once, few or many, or as a class for expanded clones.

TRBJ2-1,TRBD2,TRBV28,-,TGTGCCAGCAGTTTCCCCGGGCTAGCGGGATTTGGGCAGTTCTTC,CASSFPGLAGFGQFF
TRBJ2-7,-,TRBV28,few,TGTGCCAGCAGTCTCCAGGCTGAGCAGTACTTC,CASSLQAEQYF
TRBJ2-2,TRBD2,TRBV19,-,TGTGCCAGTACCGGGACTAGCGGGGATTTTGGGGAGCTGTTTTTT,CASTGTSGDFGELFF
TRBJ1-1,-,TRBV5-4,-,TGTGCCAGCAGCTTGACAGGTGGGACTGAAGCTTTCTTT,CASSLTGGTEAFF
TRBJ2-5,-,TRBV21-1,once,TGTGCCAGCAGCAGACGCCGGAGCGGGAGTACCGTAGAGACCCAGTACTTC,CASSRRRSGSTVETQYF
TRBJ2-7,-,TRBV6-5,-,TGTGCCAGCAGTTACTCAGGGGGAGCGTTACGAAACGAGCAGTACTTC,CASSYSGGALRNEQYF
TRBJ2-7,-,TRBV27,-,TGTGCCAGCAGTTTACGTCCGTTAGTTTCCGAGCAGTACTTC,CASSLRPLVSEQYF
TRBJ2-5,TRBD1,TRBV18,-,TGTGCCAGCTCACCAAGGGACAGGGCTCAAGAGACCCAGTACTTC,CASSPRDRAQETQYF
TRBJ1-2,-,TRBV2,-,TGTGCCAGCAGTGAAATGCTGCCTACTGGAGGTGGCTACACCTTC,CASSEMLPTGGGYTF
TRBJ2-3,TRBD2,TRBV7-9,-,TGTGCCAGCAGCTCGCGACTAGCGGGAGTATCAGATACGCAGTATTTT,CASSSRLAGVSDTQYF
TRBJ2-7,-,TRBV27,-,TGTGCCAGCAGTTACACAGGGAGCTCCTACGAGCAGTACTTC,CASSYTGSSYEQYF
TRBJ2-7,-,TRBV18,few,TGTGCCAGCTCTCGGGATCGAGAGATGTACGAGCAGTACTTC,CASSRDREMYEQYF
TRBJ1-4,TRBD1,TRBV7-6,-,TGTGCCAGCAGCTTGACAGGGAGAGGGGAAAAACTGTTTTTT,CASSLTGRGEKLFF
TRBJ2-1,-,TRBV21-1,-,TGTGCCAGCAGCAAAGTTAAGGACAGATACAATGAGCAGTTCTTC,CASSKVKDRYNEQFF
TRBJ2-1,TRBD2,TRBV7-3,-,TGTGCCAGCAGCTTGGCCGGGACTAGCGCGTACAATGAGCAGTTCTTC,CASSLAGTSAYNEQFF
TRBJ2-7,-,TRBV27,-,TGTGCCAGCAGTCAGGGGTTCTATTACTACGAGCAGTACTTC,CASSQGFYYYEQYF
TRBJ2-3,-,TRBV5-1,once,TGCGCCAGCAGCTTGGAAACGGGGAGCACAGATACGCAGTATTTT,CASSLETGSTDTQYF
TRBJ1-2,-,TRBV14,-,TGTGCCAGCAGCCAAGTCTCCAGGAATGGCTACACCTTC,CASSQVSRNGYTF
TRBJ1-3,-,TRBV5-1,-,TGCGCCAGCAGCTTGGCCTCTATAAGAGATACTGGAAACACCATATATTTT,CASSLASIRDTGNTIYF
TRBJ2-1,-,TRBV2,-,TGTGCCAGCAGTGAAGCGGGGCCGCCCTATGAGCAGTTCTTC,CASSEAGPPYEQFF
TRBJ1-2,TRBD1,TRBV30,-,TGTGCCTGGAGTGTACCCGCAAGAGACAGGGAAAACTATGGCTACACCTTC,CAWSVPARDRENYGYTF
TRBJ2-7,-,TRBV11-3,-,TGTGCCAGCAGCTTAGTAGCCCTCTACGAGCAGTACTTC,CASSLVALYEQYF
TRBJ2-7,TRBD1,TRBV7-6,-,TGTGCCAGCAGCTCCTTACAGGGGGCCTTCTACGAGCAGTACTTC,CASSSLQGAFYEQYF
TRBJ2-5,-,TRBV19,-,TGTGCCAGTAGTTCCTATCCCACTAAGGCGGAGACCCAGTACTTC,CASSSYPTKAETQYF
TRBJ2-7,-,TRBV7-2,-,TGTGCCAGCAGCTTAAGGGTAGGGGGCTCCTACGAGCAGTACTTC,CASSLRVGGSYEQYF
TRBJ2-7,-,TRBV14,once,TGTGCCAGCAGCCAATTTTTGTCGCAAAGCCATGAGCAGTACTTC,CASSQFLSQSHEQYF
TRBJ1-5,TRBD1,TRBV19,once,TGTGCCAGTAGTACAACCGGACAGGGGCTGAGCAATCAGCCCCAGCATTTT,CASSTTGQGLSNQPQHF
TRBJ2-1,-,TRBV6-6,-,TGTGCCAGCAGTTCCCGGGTCAACAATGAGCAGTTCTTC,CASSSRVNNEQFF
TRBJ1-5,-,TRBV6-5,-,TGTGCCAGCAGTTATTCGGTGATTTATCAGCCCCAGCATTTT,CASSYSVIYQPQHF
TRBJ2-3,-,TRBV7-2,-,TGTGCCAGCAGCTTCAGGCCCTTATCCACAGATACGCAGTATTTT,CASSFRPLSTDTQYF
TRBJ1-1,-,TRBV28,-,TGTGCCAGCAGCCCCCCGGGAAGGGGGAATGTTGGAGCTTTCTTT,CASSPPGRGNVGAFF
TRBJ2-2,-,TRBV29-1,-,TGCAGCGTTGAGGGGGCTGGAGCCACCGGGGAGCTGTTTTTT,CSVEGAGATGELFF